This T cell receptor (beta chain) derives from a study of patients and donors after allogeneic stem cell transplantation. Only a few counts were recorded for this clonotype. A single record per CDR3 protein comes from TCRdb applying MiXCR to the RT-PCR reads. The repertoire holds hundreds of thousands of distinct CDR3 sequences, with 16% as singletons. The CDR3 sequence is 13 residues long. The germline V and J ends were trimmed by 0 bases and 11 bases, with 8 bases remaining between them. CDR1 and CDR2 from the germline V gene are LGHNA and YNFKEQ. This TCR was recovered from a human donor who was either an allogeneic HSCT recipient or a stem cell or donor lymphocyte infusion donor (not recorded which). It is not recorded whose cells these are; they may come from a transplant donor. The material sequenced was blood, either unsorted or a sorted T cell fraction (not recorded which). V gene TRBV4-2 combines with J gene TRBJ1-6; weak D call: TRBD1 (5 bases). This CDR3 is CASSQDGGPPLHF. As DNA, the CDR3 is TGTGCCAGCAGCCAAGATGGGGGTCCACCCCTCCACTTT.